The source of this T cell receptor beta chain is a study of OX40 agonist ivuxolimab in advanced cancers. In regard to this clone: Its matching antigen is unknown.

Sequenced by immunoSEQ multiplex PCR; TCRdb stores in-frame clones only, minus some. The sample yields about 99,000 clones, more than 95% seen once. This CDR3 has 12 amino acids. Germline assignment: CDR1 SGDLS and CDR2 YYNGEE. V gave up 4 bases and J gave up 7 bases, with 8 bases separating them. Study outcomes and limitations: Both CD4+ and CD8+ T cell populations in blood had undergone clonal expansion by week 6 at 0.1 to 3.0 mg/kg. Determination of antigen specificity was not performed for the expanded peripheral T cells.

Source: CD4+ or CD8+ T cells sorted from blood, taken in a trial of the OX40 agonist ivuxolimab. This TCR was sampled from an adult with an advanced solid tumor such as melanoma, head and neck, liver or kidney cancer. The chain links TRBV9 to TRBJ1-4; D gene unclear. The CDR3 spells CASSSGGEKLFF. CDR3 coding DNA: TGTGCCAGCAGCTCCGGCGGTGAAAAACTGTTTTTT.